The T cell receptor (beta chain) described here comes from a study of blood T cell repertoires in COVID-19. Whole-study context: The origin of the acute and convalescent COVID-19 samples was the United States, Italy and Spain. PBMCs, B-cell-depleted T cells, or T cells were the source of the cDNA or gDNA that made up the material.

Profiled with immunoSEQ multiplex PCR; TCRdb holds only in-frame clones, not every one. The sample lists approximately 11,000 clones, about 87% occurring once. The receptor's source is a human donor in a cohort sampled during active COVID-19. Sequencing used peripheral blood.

The CDR3 region is CASSQSGSRTSADEKLFF. The CDR3 nucleotides read TGTGCCAGCAGCCAATCGGGGTCCAGGACATCCGCCGATGAAAAACTGTTTTTT. This chain links TRBV16 with TRBJ1-4; a weak D match, TRBD1 (5 bases). Germline V gives CDR1 KGHSY, CDR2 FQNENV. Trimming removed 0 bases from V and 6 bases from J, with 20 bases in between. CDR3 length: 18 amino acids.